Below, 30 T cell receptor beta chains from the same sample are listed, as sequenced in a study of T cell changes during pregnancy in multiple sclerosis. Clones were read by immunoSEQ multiplex PCR, and TCRdb kept only the in-frame ones, dropping some. Found here are tens of thousands of clones, 85% to 95% of them singletons; the top ten hold approximately 0.47%. The sample in question was CD4+ T cells from peripheral blood mononuclear cells, obtained in the second trimester of pregnancy. The receptors derive from a female donor with multiple sclerosis, enrolled in a pregnancy study.

The rearrangement links TRBV27 to TRBJ2-3; 9 bases map to TRBD2. The trim removed 3 bases at V and 3 bases at J, leaving 10 bases unmatched. Germline CDR1 MNHEY, CDR2 SMNVEV (reference sequence). This CDR3 has 17 residues. The CDR3 reads CASSFFGAGGLTDTQYF. CDR3 nucleotide sequence: TGTGCCAGCAGTTTCTTTGGGGCGGGGGGGCTGACAGATACGCAGTATTTT.

The V gene is TRBV9, the J gene TRBJ2-3; TRBD1 aligns across 9 bases. The CDR3 runs to 15 residues. V gave up 3 bases and J gave up 3 bases; unmatched junction bases: 5. Per germline, CDR1 SGDLS and CDR2 YYNGEE. CDR3 nucleotides: TGTGCCAGCAGCGGGGGGACAGGGAGGACAGATACGCAGTATTTT. Residues: CASSGGTGRTDTQYF.

This clone was seen once. The chain has TRBV20-1 and TRBJ1-1; no definite D call. Per germline, CDR1 DFQATT and CDR2 SNEGSKA (reference sequence). V lost 1 base, J lost 5 bases, and 5 bases lay in between. The CDR3 has 11 amino acids. This CDR3 is CSARGGTEAFF. In DNA form, the CDR3 reads TGCAGTGCTAGAGGAGGGACTGAAGCTTTCTTT.

The chain is built from TRBV5-8 and TRBJ2-7; 7 bases are shared with TRBD1. The CDR3 is made up of 13 amino acids. V was clipped by 3 bases and J by 3 bases; unmatched bases: 3. CDR1 is SGHTS and CDR2 is YDEGEE in the germline V gene. Here the CDR3 DNA reads TGTGCCAGCAGCTGGGACAGAATCTACGAGCAGTACTTC. It codes for CASSWDRIYEQYF.

The V and J genes are TRBV19 and TRBJ2-1; a weak D match, TRBD2 (6 bases). This CDR3 spans 14 amino acids. Germline loops: CDR1 LNHDA, CDR2 SQIVND (reference sequence). The ends were cut back, 2 bases at V and 6 bases at J, with 11 bases in the middle. Here the CDR3 reads CASSISGGANEQFF. The CDR3 DNA reads as TGTGCCAGTAGTATAAGTGGCGGGGCCAATGAGCAGTTCTTC.

Here the CDR3 reads CASSQGGQGGTEAFF. The DNA for the CDR3 is TGCGCCAGCAGCCAAGGGGGACAGGGAGGTACTGAAGCTTTCTTT. V usage is TRBV4-1 and J usage is TRBJ1-1, with 9 positions matching TRBD1. Germline-derived CDR1 and CDR2 are MGHRA and YSYEKL. The CDR3 contains 15 residues. V lost 1 base and J lost 5; bases outside the gene matches: 5.

J is TRBJ1-2 and V is TRBV18, with 10 nucleotides matching TRBD1. The junction had 4 bases not matched to a gene; V was cut back by 3 bases and J by 6 bases. The germline V gene has CDR1 KGHSH and CDR2 LQKENI. The CDR3 covers 14 residues. The DNA for the CDR3 is TGTGCCAGCTCACCCCTCGGGACAGGGGATGGCTACACCTTC. Encoded protein: CASSPLGTGDGYTF. Looking up the rest from reference TRBV18 and TRBJ1-2 gives the full variable domain: NAGVMQNPRHLVRRRGQEARLRCSPMKGHSHVYWYRQLPEEGLKFMVYLQKENIIDESGMPKERFSAEFPKEGPSILRIQQVVRGDSAAYFCASSPLGTGDGYTFGSGTRLTVV.

V usage is TRBV9 and J usage is TRBJ2-5; 9 bases agree with TRBD2. The CDR3 runs to 15 residues. The V segment lost 0 bases and the J segment 5 bases; nucleotides outside the gene matches: 5. The germline gives CDR1 SGDLS, CDR2 YYNGEE. CDR3 loop: CASSVGGRAGETQYF. CDR3 DNA sequence: TGTGCCAGCAGCGTAGGCGGGAGGGCGGGGGAGACCCAGTACTTC.

This clone has a handful of counts. The V gene is TRBV19, the J gene TRBJ1-2; D perhaps matches TRBD1 (5 bases). CDR3 length equals 15 residues. V lost 4 bases and J 4 bases, leaving 16 bases between the germline ends. Germline values: CDR1 LNHDA, CDR2 SQIVND (reference sequence). The CDR3 here is CASSTTPGASYGYTF. The CDR3 DNA follows: TGTGCCAGTAGTACCACTCCTGGGGCCTCCTATGGCTACACCTTC.

This clone was seen only once. CDR3 DNA: TGTGCCAGCTCATCTACAGGGCCGGGGACTGAAGCTTTCTTT. This encodes CASSSTGPGTEAFF. The chain joins TRBV18 to TRBJ1-1; D possibly corresponds to TRBD1 (6 bases). The CDR3 runs 14 residues. Trimming stripped 5 bases from V and 5 bases from J, with 15 bases between. Germline CDR1 is KGHSH and CDR2 is LQKENI.

This clone was seen once. At one end, the junction sequence differs from germline, possibly due to a read error. The chain uses TRBV5-6 and TRBJ1-5; TRBD1 might be the D (6 bases). This CDR3 contains 14 residues. Germline CDR1 is SGHDT and CDR2 is YYEEEE. Here the CDR3 DNA reads TGTGCCAGCAGTTTGGCAGGGGAGGGGCAGCCCCAGCATTTT. This sequence encodes CASSLAGEGQPQHF.

The CDR3 DNA sequence: TGTGCCAGCAGCGAGCGGGATCTCGGGGAAAAACTGTTTTTT. This encodes CASSERDLGEKLFF. This sequence joins TRBV9 and TRBJ1-4; unclear D gene. The length of the CDR3 is 14 residues. Deletions cut 3 bases from V and 8 bases from J, with 14 bases between. Looked up from germline, CDR1 is SGDLS and CDR2 is YYNGEE.

The V and J genes are TRBV19 and TRBJ1-1; TRBD1 agrees at 7 bases. The CDR3 is 14 residues long. Germline V gives CDR1 LNHDA, CDR2 SQIVND (reference sequence). Losses at the gene ends were 5 bases for V and 1 base for J; bases not matched to a gene: 4. For the CDR3, the DNA is TGTGCCAGTAGTGCGGACAGGACGAACACTGAAGCTTTCTTT. Translated, it gives CASSADRTNTEAFF.

The V gene is TRBV5-1, the J gene TRBJ1-4; 12 nucleotides line up with TRBD1. The CDR3 has 19 residues. Germline CDR1 SGHRS, CDR2 YFSETQ. V lost 3 bases and J lost 2; bases outside the gene matches: 11. The CDR3 sequence: CASSSRGQGASSTNEKLFF. Written as DNA, the CDR3 is TGCGCCAGCAGCTCCCGGGGACAGGGGGCCTCATCGACTAATGAAAAACTGTTTTTT.

The gene calls are TRBV6-5 and TRBJ2-5, with 7 bases lining up with TRBD1. Germline CDR1 and CDR2: MNHEY and SVGAGI. The CDR3 runs to 11 residues. The V and J ends lost 8 bases and 14 bases, in that order; junction bases with no gene match: 11. Here the CDR3 DNA reads TGTGCCAGCGTAAAACCGGGACAGTGTTACTTC. It specifies CASVKPGQCYF.

This CDR3 reads CASSPLAGFRETQYF. The CDR3 DNA sequence: TGTGCCAGCAGTCCCCTAGCGGGGTTTAGAGAGACCCAGTACTTC. The chain couples TRBV6-1 to TRBJ2-5; 9 bases agree with TRBD2. The CDR3 is made up of 15 amino acids. Losses at the gene ends were 5 bases for V and 4 bases for J; bases not matched to a gene: 8. Germline V CDR1 and CDR2: MNHNS, SASEGT.

The gene calls are TRBV7-2 and TRBJ1-2; TRBD1 might be the D (6 bases). Trimming took 7 bases from V and 8 from J, leaving 20 bases between them. This CDR3 is built from 14 residues. Germline loops: CDR1 SGHTA, CDR2 FQGNSA. CDR3 loop: CASTHEGENLGYTF. CDR3 coding DNA: TGTGCCAGCACCCACGAGGGGGAGAATTTGGGCTACACCTTC.

This chain joins TRBV5-6 and TRBJ2-4, with a weak D call TRBD2 (6 bases). The germline V gene encodes CDR1 SGHDT and CDR2 YYEEEE. Trimming removed 0 bases at V and 6 bases at J, with 7 bases between. The CDR3 is 13 residues long. CDR3 in DNA: TGTGCCAGCAGCTTGGGCGGGGTAAACATTCAGTACTTC. As protein: CASSLGGVNIQYF.

As concerns this clone: Other DNA sequences in the same sample also yield this CDR3. The J gene is TRBJ2-7, the V gene TRBV27; 8 positions agree with TRBD2. In germline, CDR1 is MNHEY, CDR2 SMNVEV (reference sequence). The CDR3 covers 14 residues. Germline trimming cut 6 bases from V and 2 bases from J; bases unmatched to any gene: 6. The CDR3, as DNA: TGTGCCAGCAGGAGAACTAGCGGAGCCTACGAGCAGTACTTC. Translation: CASRRTSGAYEQYF.

The chain recombines TRBV6-5 with TRBJ1-1; D is possibly TRBD1 (6 bases). The V gene's germline CDR1 is MNHEY and CDR2 SVGAGI. Deletions cut 6 bases from V and 0 bases from J, with 11 bases between. The CDR3 loop spans 14 amino acids. The CDR3 is CASRNRAMNTEAFF. The CDR3 nucleotides are TGTGCCAGCAGGAACAGGGCCATGAACACTGAAGCTTTCTTT.

The rearrangement joins TRBV10-3 to TRBJ1-5; D may be TRBD1 (5 bases). Germline V lookup: CDR1 ENHRY, CDR2 SYGVKD. V lost 0 bases, J lost 6 bases, and 18 bases lay in between. The CDR3 sequence is 17 residues long. In DNA form, the CDR3 reads TGTGCCATCAGTGAGTCGAAGAATACAGGTTCGGGTCAGCCCCAGCATTTT. It specifies CAISESKNTGSGQPQHF.

This clone was seen only once. The V and J genes are TRBV29-1 and TRBJ1-1; TRBD1 matches at 7 bases. With V trimmed by 5 bases and J by 2 bases, 11 bases remained unmatched. The V gene's germline CDR1 is SQVTM and CDR2 ANQGSEA. The CDR3 runs to 15 residues. CDR3 amino acids: CSVMTGQPINTEAFF. Written as DNA, the CDR3 is TGCAGCGTTATGACGGGACAGCCGATAAACACTGAAGCTTTCTTT.

The rearrangement joins TRBV4-1 to TRBJ2-5, with 7 bases that match TRBD2. This CDR3 region has 16 residues. Trimming took 2 bases from V and 7 from J; bases not matched to a gene: 13. CDR1 MGHRA and CDR2 YSYEKL come from the germline V gene. Here the CDR3 DNA reads TGCGCCAGCAGCCAAAATACGGGTACCCCGGGAGGGACCCAGTACTTC. Translated: CASSQNTGTPGGTQYF.

V is TRBV6-6 and J is TRBJ1-6, with D perhaps TRBD1 (6 bases). The V gene lost 7 bases and the J gene lost 7 bases, with 14 bases spanning the gap. Germline values: CDR1 MNHNY, CDR2 SVGAGI (reference sequence). The CDR3 consists of 14 residues. CDR3 loop: CASKSGAGNSPLHF. CDR3 bases: TGTGCCAGCAAGTCAGGGGCCGGGAATTCACCCCTCCACTTT.

The chain is built from TRBV2 and TRBJ2-3; perhaps TRBD2 as D (7 bases). CDR1 SNHLY and CDR2 FYNNEI come from the germline V gene. Deletions cut 4 bases from V and 4 bases from J, with 12 bases between. The CDR3 loop spans 14 amino acids. DNA of the CDR3: TGTGCCAGCAGTGGTGTGGGGGGGCCAGATACGCAGTATTTT. Amino acids: CASSGVGGPDTQYF.

J is TRBJ2-5 and V is TRBV9, with 8 bases matching TRBD1. Per germline, CDR1 SGDLS and CDR2 YYNGEE. J was trimmed by 2 bases and V by 4 bases; bases with no gene match: 4. The CDR3 totals 14 residues. The CDR3 DNA follows: TGTGCCAGCAGCACTGGGACAGGACAAGAGACCCAGTACTTC. Encoded protein: CASSTGTGQETQYF. Full variable domain (outside the CDR3, taken from reference TRBV9 and TRBJ2-5): DSGVTQTPKHLITATGQRVTLRCSPRSGDLSVYWYQQSLDQGLQFLIQYYNGEERAKGNILERFSAQQFPDLHSELNLSSLELGDSALYFCASSTGTGQETQYFGPGTRLLVL.

The V call is TRBV27, the J call TRBJ2-2, with 7 bases lining up with TRBD1. J gave up 5 bases and V 5 bases, and 2 bases lay outside the gene matches. Germline assignment: CDR1 MNHEY and CDR2 SMNVEV (reference sequence). This CDR3 region has 13 residues. The CDR3 DNA reads TGTGCCAGCAGTCCACAGGGGACCGGGGAGCTGTTTTTT. As protein: CASSPQGTGELFF.

The gene calls are TRBV19 and TRBJ2-7; 8 bases line up with TRBD1. CDR3 length: 15 amino acids. In germline, CDR1 is LNHDA, CDR2 SQIVND (reference sequence). V shed 6 bases, J shed 2 bases, and the junction held 9 bases outside the gene matches. The CDR3 spells CASRREGTGPYEQYF. Here the CDR3 DNA reads TGTGCCAGTAGGAGAGAAGGGACAGGACCCTACGAGCAGTACTTC.

The rearrangement links TRBV7-6 to TRBJ1-3, with D hard to call. Germline V gene lookup returns CDR1 SGHVS and CDR2 FNYEAQ. The CDR3 length is 15 residues. V was shortened by 3 bases and J by 4 bases, with 13 bases between the two germline ends. The CDR3 sequence: CASSFVPASGNTIYF. The CDR3 DNA reads TGTGCCAGCAGCTTTGTCCCAGCGTCCGGAAACACCATATATTTT.

V usage is TRBV28 and J usage is TRBJ2-7; 9 nucleotides align to TRBD2. CDR1 MDHEN and CDR2 SYDVKM come from the germline V gene. The V segment lost 2 bases and the J segment 6 bases; nucleotides outside the gene matches: 11. This CDR3 is 16 amino acids long. Here the CDR3 reads CASSLLAGSLFGEQYF. CDR3 nucleotides: TGTGCCAGCAGTTTACTAGCGGGGTCCCTATTTGGCGAGCAGTACTTC.